The 6 T cell receptor beta chains listed next were all sequenced from one sample in a study of human T cells and chemical hapten exposure. Time point indicated: patch test 1, 2 weeks after DPC sensitization. The treatment: therapeutic diphenylcyclopropenone sensitization with weekly scalp DPC. TCRdb recomputed calls from the RACE reads with MiXCR, one row per CDR3 protein. There are about 99,000 distinct CDR3 sequences in the sample; around 12% occur only once, and 2.1% lies in the top ten. The starting material was whole blood, obtained in connection with sensitization to the hapten diphenylcyclopropenone (DPC). These receptors all stem from a woman aged 40 to 49 with alopecia areata. Some clones in this sample may be carry-over from other donors' samples.

This clonotype has a handful of counts. The chain combines TRBV7-3 with TRBJ2-1; D possibly corresponds to TRBD1 (6 bases). CDR3 length equals 15 residues. CDR1 SGHTA and CDR2 FQGTGA come from the germline V gene. The V end lost 3 bases, the J end lost 2 bases, and 11 bases lay between the germline ends. This CDR3 is CASSFTGSAYNEQFF. As DNA, the CDR3 is TGTGCCAGCAGCTTCACAGGGTCGGCCTACAATGAGCAGTTCTTC.

The chain couples TRBV6-2 or TRBV6-3 to TRBJ2-7; no definite D call. This CDR3 is 11 amino acids long. CDR1 MNHEY and CDR2 SVGEGT come from the germline V gene. The V end lost 7 bases, the J end lost 6 bases, and 10 bases lay between the germline ends. The CDR3 sequence is CASNTYGEQYF. The CDR3 nucleotides read TGTGCCAGCAACACCTACGGCGAGCAGTACTTC.

The table lists this clonotype with many counts. The chain recombines TRBV4-2 with TRBJ1-5, with a tentative D call TRBD1 (6 bases). This CDR3 contains 17 residues. From germline, CDR1 is LGHNA and CDR2 YNFKEQ. Trimming shortened V by 1 base and J by 3 bases, and 16 bases separated the two germline ends. The CDR3 DNA sequence: TGTGCCAGCAGCCAAGTCTCGTTCGGACAGACCAATCAGCCCCAGCATTTT. It translates to CASSQVSFGQTNQPQHF.

The gene calls are TRBV5-1 and TRBJ2-1; 7 bases align to TRBD2. Trimming took 4 bases from V and 3 from J; bases not matched to a gene: 7. CDR1 and CDR2 from the germline V gene are SGHRS and YFSETQ. This CDR3 has 15 residues. CDR3 DNA: TGCGCCAGCAGCCTGGGGGACTACCGCTACAATGAGCAGTTCTTC. Translated, it gives CASSLGDYRYNEQFF.

The chain couples TRBV20-1 to TRBJ2-3, with D possibly matching TRBD2 (6 bases). This CDR3 has 13 amino acids. V was pared by 5 bases and J by 2 bases, with 11 bases between. Germline V gene sequence: CDR1 DFQATT, CDR2 SNEGSKA (reference sequence). CDR3 sequence (DNA): TGCAGTGCTGCAGGGACTCCCACAGATACGCAGTATTTT. Its translation is CSAAGTPTDTQYF.

This clonotype showed up many times. V is TRBV29-1 and J is TRBJ2-5; D gene unclear. The germline V and J ends were trimmed by 3 bases and 4 bases, with 9 bases remaining between them. The CDR3 is 12 amino acids. Germline V lookup: CDR1 SQVTM, CDR2 ANQGSEA. CDR3 sequence: CSVDSRLETQYF. DNA for the CDR3: TGCAGCGTTGACTCCAGGCTAGAGACCCAGTACTTC.